This is a list of T cell receptor beta chains from one sample in a study of blood T cells in healthy people across ages. In TCRdb, the 5' RACE reads were re-called with MiXCR into one record per CDR3 protein. This table holds 1.5 million to 2 million distinct CDR3 sequences, 28% found once. Material for sequencing was blood. The receptors stem from a woman between 25 and 40 years old in good health. The CDR3 runs from the conserved cysteine through the conserved F or W. D genes are given only for firm matches. Size values are once, few and many counts, or a class for expanded clones, and some rows have none.

V	size	D	J	DNA	CDR3
TRBV28	few	TRBD2	TRBJ2-1	TGTGCCAGCACCGGTACCGGGACTAGTTCCTACAATGAGCAGTTCTTC	CASTGTGTSSYNEQFF
TRBV7-6	NA	TRBD2	TRBJ2-1	TGTGCCAGCAGCCGGAGATCGGGGGGGGCCGCTGAGCAGTTCTTC	CASSRRSGGAAEQFF
TRBV6-4	NA	NA	TRBJ1-1	TGTGCCAGCAGTGAGAGACCGACCAACACTGAAGCTTTCTTT	CASSERPTNTEAFF
TRBV10-1	few	NA	TRBJ2-4	TGCGCCAGCAGTGGGGTGGGAAGCAAAAACATTCAGTACTTC	CASSGVGSKNIQYF
TRBV3-1	few	NA	TRBJ2-1	TGTGCCAGCTCACAGGGAGGGGTTAGAAACAATGAGCAGTTCTTC	CASSQGGVRNNEQFF
TRBV9	few	NA	TRBJ1-1	TGTGCCAGCAGCGTATCACCAGGGAAGAACACTGAAGCTTTCTTT	CASSVSPGKNTEAFF
TRBV20-1	NA	NA	TRBJ2-3	TGCAGTGCCCCGGCGTCGGGAGCAACAGATATGCAGTATTTT	CSAPASGATDMQYF
TRBV3-1	NA	NA	TRBJ1-1	TGTGCCAGCAGCCCCGGACGGCCCTTAAGAGACACTGAAGCTTTCTTT	CASSPGRPLRDTEAFF
TRBV30	NA	NA	TRBJ2-7	TGTGCCTGGAGTGCGGATACCTACGAGCAGTACTTC	CAWSADTYEQYF
TRBV6-4	NA	NA	TRBJ2-1	TGTGCCAGCAGCGTGGGGGGCTCCTACAATGGGCAGTTCTTC	CASSVGGSYNGQFF
TRBV4-3	few	NA	TRBJ2-1	TGCGCCAGCAGCCAAGAAGGGCCCAATGAGCAGTTCTTC	CASSQEGPNEQFF
TRBV28	NA	NA	TRBJ1-2	TGTGCCAGCAGCCGGGACATGGTATGTGGCTACACCTTC	CASSRDMVCGYTF
TRBV4-3	few	TRBD2	TRBJ2-7	TGCGCCAGCAGCCAAGGCTTAGCGGGACGATACGAGCAGTACTTC	CASSQGLAGRYEQYF
TRBV29-1	few	NA	TRBJ1-2	TGCAGCGTTGAAGAAGCCGGCAGGGGCAAGAGCTATGGCTACACCTTC	CSVEEAGRGKSYGYTF
TRBV7-2	NA	TRBD2	TRBJ2-7	TGTGCCAGCAGCTCAGGACTAGCGATCTCCTTAACCTACGAGCAGTACTTC	CASSSGLAISLTYEQYF
TRBV4-2	NA	NA	TRBJ1-5	TGTGCCAGCAGCCAAGACCGACAGGTTCACCAGCCCCAGCATTTT	CASSQDRQVHQPQHF